One sample yielded the 10 T cell receptor beta chains listed below, sequenced in a study of T cells expressing NK-cell markers. TCRdb re-analyzed the 5' RACE reads; it lists each CDR3 protein once, without DNA. The table for this sample gives over 350,000 distinct CDR3 sequences. The material sequenced was blood T cells: a sorted CD56 or NKG2C T cell subset, CD4+ or CD8+ T cells, or bulk PBMC T cells (not recorded which). These receptors all stem from a woman aged 50 to 60 in good health.

This chain joins TRBV10-3 and TRBJ2-3; TCRdb proposes TRBD2, but this gene call is untestable without DNA. The germline gives CDR1 ENHRY, CDR2 SYGVKD. The CDR3 is 18 residues long. The CDR3: CAISESIGYPSGTDTQYF.

This chain connects TRBV10-3 to TRBJ2-2; the TCRdb call, TRBD1, lacks DNA for checking. Germline assignment: CDR1 ENHRY and CDR2 SYGVKD. The CDR3 runs 13 residues. CDR3 loop: CAIQGGSTGELFF.

The J gene is TRBJ2-3, the V gene TRBV20-1; no DNA is available, so the TRBD1 call from TCRdb remains unchecked. The CDR3 runs 17 residues. Germline CDR1 and CDR2: DFQATT and SNEGSKA (reference sequence). The chain's CDR3 is CSARAAPTRGYTDTQYF.

The chain links TRBV12-3 or TRBV12-4 to TRBJ2-5; TCRdb outputs TRBD1, but without DNA this stays unchecked. CDR3 length: 15 residues. The CDR3 sequence: CASSFPTGDQETQYF.

The gene calls are TRBV7-8 and TRBJ2-1; lacking DNA, the TRBD2 call made by TCRdb goes unchecked. The CDR3 length is 16 residues. Germline values: CDR1 SGHVS, CDR2 FQNEAQ. CDR3 loop: CASSEGQAREYSEQFF.

The chain combines TRBV7-9 with TRBJ2-2; TCRdb's assignment of TRBD1 cannot be checked, as there is no DNA. Per the germline V gene, CDR1 is SEHNR and CDR2 is FQNEAQ (reference sequence). The CDR3 runs to 16 residues. CDR3 sequence reads: CASSGTGLRSTGELFF.

This chain joins TRBV20-1 and TRBJ2-7; no DNA is available, so the TRBD1 call from TCRdb remains unchecked. The CDR3 runs to 15 residues. The germline V gene encodes CDR1 DFQATT and CDR2 SNEGSKA (reference sequence). Here the CDR3 reads CSATSPRQGASEQYF.

V is TRBV7-8 and J is TRBJ2-3; TCRdb's D call, TRBD2, is unchecked because there is no DNA. This CDR3 comprises 17 residues. Germline V gene lookup returns CDR1 SGHVS and CDR2 FQNEAQ. CDR3 region: CASRLRGSGRGTDTQYF. The full variable domain, rest sourced from reference TRBV7-8 and TRBJ2-3, is GAGVSQSPRYKVAKRGQDVALRCDPISGHVSLFWYQQALGQGPEFLTYFQNEAQLDKSGLPSDRFFAERPEGSVSTLKIQRTQQEDSAVYLCASRLRGSGRGTDTQYFGPGTRLTVL.

The V and J genes are TRBV12-2 and TRBJ2-5; TCRdb's D gene call, TRBD1, goes unchecked for lack of DNA. TRBV12-2 is labeled a pseudogene. The length of the CDR3 is 15 residues. The CDR3 region is CASRRTGIPGETQYF.

The rearrangement links TRBV29-1 to TRBJ1-1; TCRdb lists TRBD1, though no DNA is available to test this call. CDR1 is SQVTM and CDR2 is ANQGSEA in the germline V gene. The CDR3 runs 14 residues. CDR3 amino acids: CSTSGGGANTEAFF.